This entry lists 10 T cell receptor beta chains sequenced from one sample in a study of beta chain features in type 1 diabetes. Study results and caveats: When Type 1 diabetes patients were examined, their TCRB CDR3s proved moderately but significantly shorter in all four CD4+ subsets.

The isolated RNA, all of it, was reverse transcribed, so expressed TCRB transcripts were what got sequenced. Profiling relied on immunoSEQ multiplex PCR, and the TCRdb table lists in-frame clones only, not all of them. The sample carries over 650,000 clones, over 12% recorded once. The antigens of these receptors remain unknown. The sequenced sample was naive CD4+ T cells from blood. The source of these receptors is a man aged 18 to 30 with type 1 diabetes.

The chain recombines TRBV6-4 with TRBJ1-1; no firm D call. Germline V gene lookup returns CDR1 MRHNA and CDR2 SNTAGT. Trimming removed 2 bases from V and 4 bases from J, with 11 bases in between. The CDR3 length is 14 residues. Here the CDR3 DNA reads TGTGCCAGCAGTGACCTCGAGACGGTCACTGAAGCTTTCTTT. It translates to CASSDLETVTEAFF.

The CDR3 sequence: CAWSVQGPGSNEQFF. The DNA for the CDR3 is TGTGCCTGGAGTGTACAAGGGCCTGGGAGCAATGAGCAGTTCTTC. The chain combines TRBV30 with TRBJ2-1; D possibly corresponds to TRBD2 (5 bases). The CDR3 sequence is 15 residues long. CDR1 is GTSNPN and CDR2 is SVGIG in the germline V gene (reference sequence). V was cut by 0 bases and J by 6 bases, with 15 bases left in between.

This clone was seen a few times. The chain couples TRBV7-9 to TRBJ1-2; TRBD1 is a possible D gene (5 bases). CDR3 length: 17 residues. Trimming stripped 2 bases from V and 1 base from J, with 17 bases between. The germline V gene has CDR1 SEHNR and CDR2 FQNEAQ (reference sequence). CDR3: CASSLTPLRVGNYGYTF. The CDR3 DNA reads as TGTGCCAGCAGCTTAACGCCCCTCAGGGTGGGTAACTATGGCTACACCTTC.

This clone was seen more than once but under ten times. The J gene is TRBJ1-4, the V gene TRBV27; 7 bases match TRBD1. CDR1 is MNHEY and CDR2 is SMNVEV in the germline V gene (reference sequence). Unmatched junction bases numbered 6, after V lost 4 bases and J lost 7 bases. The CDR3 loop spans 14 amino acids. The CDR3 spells CASSWRGRGEKLFF. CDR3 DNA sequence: TGTGCCAGCAGTTGGAGGGGGCGCGGTGAAAAACTGTTTTTT.

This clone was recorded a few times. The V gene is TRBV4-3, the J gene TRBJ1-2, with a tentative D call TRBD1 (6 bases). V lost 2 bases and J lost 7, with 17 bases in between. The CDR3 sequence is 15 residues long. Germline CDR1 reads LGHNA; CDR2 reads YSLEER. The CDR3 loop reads CASSQHTGTNGGYTF. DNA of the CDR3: TGCGCCAGCAGCCAACATACCGGGACAAATGGTGGCTACACCTTC.

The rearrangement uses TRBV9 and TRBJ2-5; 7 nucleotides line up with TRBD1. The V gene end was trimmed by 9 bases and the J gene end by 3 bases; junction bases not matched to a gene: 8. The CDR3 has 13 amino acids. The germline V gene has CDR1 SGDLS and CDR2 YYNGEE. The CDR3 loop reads CAKTPGQKETQYF. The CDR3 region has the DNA TGTGCCAAGACACCGGGACAGAAAGAGACCCAGTACTTC.

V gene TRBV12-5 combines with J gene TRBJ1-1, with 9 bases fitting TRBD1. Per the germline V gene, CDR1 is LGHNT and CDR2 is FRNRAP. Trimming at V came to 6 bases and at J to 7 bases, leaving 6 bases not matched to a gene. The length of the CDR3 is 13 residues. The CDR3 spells CASGGDRAYEAFF. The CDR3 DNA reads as TGTGCTAGTGGCGGGGACAGGGCTTATGAAGCTTTCTTT.

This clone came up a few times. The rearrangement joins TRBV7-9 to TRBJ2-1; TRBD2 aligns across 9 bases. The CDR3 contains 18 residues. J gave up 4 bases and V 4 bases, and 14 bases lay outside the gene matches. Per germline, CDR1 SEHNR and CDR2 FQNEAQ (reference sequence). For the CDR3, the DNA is TGTGCCAGCAGCTGGACCCGCGGGGGGGAAGCGTGGTACAATGAGCAGTTCTTC. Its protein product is CASSWTRGGEAWYNEQFF.

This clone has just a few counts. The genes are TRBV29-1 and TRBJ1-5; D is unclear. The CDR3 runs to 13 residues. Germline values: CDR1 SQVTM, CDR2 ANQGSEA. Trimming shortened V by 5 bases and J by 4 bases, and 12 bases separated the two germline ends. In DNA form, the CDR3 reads TGCAGCGTTATATGGCAGCCAAATCAGCCCCAGCATTTT. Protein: CSVIWQPNQPQHF.

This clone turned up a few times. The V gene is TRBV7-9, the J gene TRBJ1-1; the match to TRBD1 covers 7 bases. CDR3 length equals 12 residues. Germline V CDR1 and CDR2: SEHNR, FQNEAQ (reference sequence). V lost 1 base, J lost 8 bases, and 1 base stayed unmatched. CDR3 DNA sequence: TGTGCCAGCAGCTTAGTGGGACAGGAAGCTTTCTTT. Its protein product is CASSLVGQEAFF.